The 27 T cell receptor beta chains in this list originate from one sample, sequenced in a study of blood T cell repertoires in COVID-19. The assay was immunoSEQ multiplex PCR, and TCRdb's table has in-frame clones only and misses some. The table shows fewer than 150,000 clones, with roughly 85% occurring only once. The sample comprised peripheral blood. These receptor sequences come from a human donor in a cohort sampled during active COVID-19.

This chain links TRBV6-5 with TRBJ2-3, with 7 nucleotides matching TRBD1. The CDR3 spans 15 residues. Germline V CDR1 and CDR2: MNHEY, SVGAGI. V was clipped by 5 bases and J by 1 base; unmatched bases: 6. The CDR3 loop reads CASSRQGAGTDTQYF. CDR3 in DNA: TGTGCCAGCAGTCGACAGGGTGCTGGCACAGATACGCAGTATTTT.

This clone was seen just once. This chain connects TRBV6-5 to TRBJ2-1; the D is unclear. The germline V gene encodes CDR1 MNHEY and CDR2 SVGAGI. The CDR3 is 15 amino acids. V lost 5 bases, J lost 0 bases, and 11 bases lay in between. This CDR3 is CASSPLLSSYNEQFF. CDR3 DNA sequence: TGTGCCAGCAGTCCGCTTCTAAGCTCCTACAATGAGCAGTTCTTC.

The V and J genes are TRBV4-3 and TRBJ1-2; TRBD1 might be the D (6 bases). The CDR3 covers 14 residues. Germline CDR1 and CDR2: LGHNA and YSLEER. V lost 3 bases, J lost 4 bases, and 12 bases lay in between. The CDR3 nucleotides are TGCGCCAGCAGCCAGGACGACAGGTCCTATGGCTACACCTTC. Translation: CASSQDDRSYGYTF.

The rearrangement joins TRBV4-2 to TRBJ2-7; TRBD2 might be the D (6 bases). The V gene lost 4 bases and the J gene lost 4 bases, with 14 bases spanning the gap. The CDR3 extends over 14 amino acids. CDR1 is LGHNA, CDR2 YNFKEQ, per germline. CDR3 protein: CASSLVGGGYEQYF. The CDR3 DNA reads TGTGCCAGCAGCCTGGTTGGTGGGGGGTACGAGCAGTACTTC.

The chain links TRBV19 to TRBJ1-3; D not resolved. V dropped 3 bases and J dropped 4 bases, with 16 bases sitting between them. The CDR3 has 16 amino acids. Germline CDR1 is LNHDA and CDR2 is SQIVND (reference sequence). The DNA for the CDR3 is TGTGCCAGTAGTATCCCCAGCGGGATAGGAGGAAACACCATATATTTT. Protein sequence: CASSIPSGIGGNTIYF.

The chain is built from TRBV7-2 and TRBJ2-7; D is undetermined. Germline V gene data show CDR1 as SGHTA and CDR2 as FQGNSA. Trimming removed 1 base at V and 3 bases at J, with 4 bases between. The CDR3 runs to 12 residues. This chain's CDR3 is CASSLVNYEQYF. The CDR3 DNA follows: TGTGCCAGCAGCTTAGTAAACTACGAGCAGTACTTC.

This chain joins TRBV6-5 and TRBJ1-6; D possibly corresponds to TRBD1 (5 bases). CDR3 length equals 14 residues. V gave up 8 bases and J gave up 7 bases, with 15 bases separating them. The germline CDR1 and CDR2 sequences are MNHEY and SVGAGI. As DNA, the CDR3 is TGTGCCAGCGATTTCAGGGAGGGCAATTCACCCCTCCACTTT. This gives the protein CASDFREGNSPLHF.

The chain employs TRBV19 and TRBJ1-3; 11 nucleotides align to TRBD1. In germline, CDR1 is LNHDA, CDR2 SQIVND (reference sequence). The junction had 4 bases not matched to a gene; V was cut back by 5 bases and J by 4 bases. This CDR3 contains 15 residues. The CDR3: CASSGQGASGNTIYF. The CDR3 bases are TGTGCCAGTAGTGGACAGGGGGCGTCCGGAAACACCATATATTTT.

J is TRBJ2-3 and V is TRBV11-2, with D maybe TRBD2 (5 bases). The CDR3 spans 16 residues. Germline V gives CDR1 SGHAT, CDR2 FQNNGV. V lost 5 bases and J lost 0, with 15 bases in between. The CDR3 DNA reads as TGTGCCAGCAGCCCCCTGGACTTGCCTAGCACAGATACGCAGTATTTT. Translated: CASSPLDLPSTDTQYF.

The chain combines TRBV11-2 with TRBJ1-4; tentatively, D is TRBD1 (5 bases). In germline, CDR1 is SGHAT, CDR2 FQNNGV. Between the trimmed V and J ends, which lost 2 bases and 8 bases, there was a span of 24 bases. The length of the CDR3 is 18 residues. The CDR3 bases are TGTGCCAGCAGCTTAACCGCAGCAGGGACTCTTTGGCGCGAAAAACTGTTTTTT. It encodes CASSLTAAGTLWREKLFF.

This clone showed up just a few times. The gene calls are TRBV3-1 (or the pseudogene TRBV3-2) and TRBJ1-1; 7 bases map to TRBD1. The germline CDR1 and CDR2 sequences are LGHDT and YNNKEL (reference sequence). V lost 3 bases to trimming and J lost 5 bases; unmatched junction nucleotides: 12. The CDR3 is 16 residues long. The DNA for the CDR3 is TGTGCCAGCAGCCAGGAAAGCCTGACAGGGAGGACTGAAGCTTTCTTT. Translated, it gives CASSQESLTGRTEAFF.

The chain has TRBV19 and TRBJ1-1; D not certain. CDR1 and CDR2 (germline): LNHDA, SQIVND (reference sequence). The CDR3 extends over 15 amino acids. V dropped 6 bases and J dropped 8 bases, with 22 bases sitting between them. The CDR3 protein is CASRTRRSDYLEAFF. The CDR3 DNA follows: TGTGCCAGTAGAACTCGACGGAGCGATTATCTGGAAGCTTTCTTT.

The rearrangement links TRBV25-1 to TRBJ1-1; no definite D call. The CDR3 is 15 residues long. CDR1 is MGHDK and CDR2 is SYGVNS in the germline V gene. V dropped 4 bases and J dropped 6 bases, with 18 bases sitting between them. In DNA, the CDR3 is TGTGCCAGCAGTGCAAGGTACGGGTGGAGCGCTGAAGCTTTCTTT. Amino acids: CASSARYGWSAEAFF.

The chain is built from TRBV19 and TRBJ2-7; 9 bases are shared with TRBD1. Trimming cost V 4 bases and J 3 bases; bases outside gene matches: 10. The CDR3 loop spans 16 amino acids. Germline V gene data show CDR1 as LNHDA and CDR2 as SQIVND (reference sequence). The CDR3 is CASSTETGTGSYEQYF. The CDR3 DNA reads TGTGCCAGTAGTACTGAGACCGGGACAGGGAGCTACGAGCAGTACTTC.

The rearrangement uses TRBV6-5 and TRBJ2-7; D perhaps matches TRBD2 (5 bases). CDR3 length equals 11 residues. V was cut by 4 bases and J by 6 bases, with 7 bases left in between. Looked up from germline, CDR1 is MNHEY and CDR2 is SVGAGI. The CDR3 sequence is CASSSGFEQYF. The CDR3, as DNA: TGTGCCAGCAGTTCGGGGTTCGAGCAGTACTTC.

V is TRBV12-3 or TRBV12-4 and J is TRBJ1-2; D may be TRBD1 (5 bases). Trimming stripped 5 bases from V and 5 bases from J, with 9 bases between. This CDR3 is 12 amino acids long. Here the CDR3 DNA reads TGTGCCAGCAGTGACAGCATGTATGGCTACACCTTC. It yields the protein CASSDSMYGYTF.

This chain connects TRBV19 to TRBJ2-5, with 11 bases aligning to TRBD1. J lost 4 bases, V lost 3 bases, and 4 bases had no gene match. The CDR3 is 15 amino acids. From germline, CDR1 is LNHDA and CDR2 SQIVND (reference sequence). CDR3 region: CASSIYGTGGETQYF. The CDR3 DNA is TGTGCCAGTAGTATTTACGGGACAGGGGGAGAGACCCAGTACTTC.

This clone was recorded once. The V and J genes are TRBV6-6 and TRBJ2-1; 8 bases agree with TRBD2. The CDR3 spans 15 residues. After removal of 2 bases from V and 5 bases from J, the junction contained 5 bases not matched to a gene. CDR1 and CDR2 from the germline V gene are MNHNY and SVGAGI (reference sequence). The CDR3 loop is CASSYRRGANNEQFF. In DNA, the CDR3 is TGTGCCAGCAGTTACCGGCGGGGGGCGAACAATGAGCAGTTCTTC.

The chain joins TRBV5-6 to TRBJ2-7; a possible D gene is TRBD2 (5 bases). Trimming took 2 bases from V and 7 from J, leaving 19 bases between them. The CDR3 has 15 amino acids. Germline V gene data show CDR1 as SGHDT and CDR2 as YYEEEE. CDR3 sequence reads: CASSLEGLLLREQYF. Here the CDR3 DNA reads TGTGCCAGCAGCTTAGAGGGCCTTTTACTTCGGGAGCAGTACTTC.

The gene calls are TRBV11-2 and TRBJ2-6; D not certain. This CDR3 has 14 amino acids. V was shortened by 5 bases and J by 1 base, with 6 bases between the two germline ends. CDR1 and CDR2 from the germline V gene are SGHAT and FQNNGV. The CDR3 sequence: CASSPRSGANVLTF. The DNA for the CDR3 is TGTGCCAGCAGCCCCCGTTCTGGGGCCAACGTCCTGACTTTC.

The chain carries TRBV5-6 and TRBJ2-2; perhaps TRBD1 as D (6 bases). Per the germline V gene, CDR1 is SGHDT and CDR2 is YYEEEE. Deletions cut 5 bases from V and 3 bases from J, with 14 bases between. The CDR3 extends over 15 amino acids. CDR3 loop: CASSRRTDHTGELFF. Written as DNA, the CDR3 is TGTGCCAGCAGTCGTCGGACAGACCACACCGGGGAGCTGTTTTTT.

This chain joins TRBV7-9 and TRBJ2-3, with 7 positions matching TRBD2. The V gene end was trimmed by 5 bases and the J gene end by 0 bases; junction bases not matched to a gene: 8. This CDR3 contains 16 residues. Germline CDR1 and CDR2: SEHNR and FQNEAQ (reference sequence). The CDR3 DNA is TGTGCCAGCAGCCATCTAGCGGAGGTTAGCACAGATACGCAGTATTTT. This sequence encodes CASSHLAEVSTDTQYF.

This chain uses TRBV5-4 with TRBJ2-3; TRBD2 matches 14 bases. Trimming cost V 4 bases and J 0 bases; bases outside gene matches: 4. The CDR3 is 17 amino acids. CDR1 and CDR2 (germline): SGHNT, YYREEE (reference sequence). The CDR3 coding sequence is TGTGCCAGCAGCAAGACTAGCGGGGGGGTAAGCACAGATACGCAGTATTTT. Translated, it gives CASSKTSGGVSTDTQYF.

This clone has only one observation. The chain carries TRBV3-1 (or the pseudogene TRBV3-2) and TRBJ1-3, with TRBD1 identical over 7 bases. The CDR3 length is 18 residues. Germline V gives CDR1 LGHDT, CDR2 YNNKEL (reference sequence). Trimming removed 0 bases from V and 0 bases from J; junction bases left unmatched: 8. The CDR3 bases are TGTGCCAGCAGCCAAGAGGAGACAGGGCTAAGCTCTGGAAACACCATATATTTT. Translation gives CASSQEETGLSSGNTIYF.

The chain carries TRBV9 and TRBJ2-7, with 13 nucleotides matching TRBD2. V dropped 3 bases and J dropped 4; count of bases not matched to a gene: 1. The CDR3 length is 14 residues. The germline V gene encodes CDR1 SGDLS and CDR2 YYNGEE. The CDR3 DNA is TGTGCCAGCAGCGGACTAGCGGGGGGTTACGAGCAGTACTTC. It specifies CASSGLAGGYEQYF.

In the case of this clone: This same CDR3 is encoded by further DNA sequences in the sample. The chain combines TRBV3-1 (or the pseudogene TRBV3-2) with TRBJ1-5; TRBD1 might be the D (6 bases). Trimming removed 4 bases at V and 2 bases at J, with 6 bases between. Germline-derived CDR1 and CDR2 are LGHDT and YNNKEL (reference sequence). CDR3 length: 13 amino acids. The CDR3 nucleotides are TGTGCCAGCAGCCCAGGGGGCAATCAGCCCCAGCATTTT. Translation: CASSPGGNQPQHF.

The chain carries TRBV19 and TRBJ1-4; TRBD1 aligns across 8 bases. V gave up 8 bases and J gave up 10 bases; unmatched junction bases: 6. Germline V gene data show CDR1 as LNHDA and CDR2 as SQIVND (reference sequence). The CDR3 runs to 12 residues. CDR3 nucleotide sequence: TGTGCCAGTTGGAACAGGGGGGGAAAACTGTTTTTT. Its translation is CASWNRGGKLFF.